This T cell receptor beta chain was identified during a study of CD8 T cells in ankylosing spondylitis. A single record per CDR3 protein comes from TCRdb applying MiXCR to the 5' RACE reads. The sample records some 250,000 distinct CDR3 sequences, around 10% being singletons. General study findings and limits: What appeared characteristic of ankylosing spondylitis blood was a TCR beta motif of about eight highly homologous variants. Earlier reports found some motif variants in synovial fluid and blood in reactive arthritis. There was reportedly significant enrichment of clones that were disease-linked in matched ankylosing spondylitis synovial fluid.

With regard to this clonotype: Its matching antigen is unknown.

The sequence came from a male donor with ankylosing spondylitis or in good health (not recorded which). Material for sequencing was blood, either unsorted or a sorted T cell fraction (not recorded which).

This CDR3 reads CASSFTGDSLKEKLFF. The CDR3 DNA sequence: TGCGCCAGCAGCTTTACCGGGGACAGTTTAAAGGAAAAACTGTTTTTT. The rearrangement joins TRBV5-1 to TRBJ1-4; the match to TRBD1 covers 7 bases. CDR3 size: 16 residues. Losses at the gene ends were 2 bases for V and 8 bases for J; bases not matched to a gene: 12. Looked up from germline, CDR1 is SGHRS and CDR2 is YFSETQ.